These 29 T cell receptor beta chains came from one sample sequenced in a study of T cells in Graves' hyperthyroidism and ophthalmopathy. The investigators amplified TCR beta CDR3 regions from RNA transcripts. The HTBI primer set was used in a first-round RT-PCR of the TCR CDR3. TCRdb ran MiXCR on the multiplex PCR reads and lists one entry per CDR3 protein. The top ten hold around 4.5% of the sample, which has 600,000 to 700,000 distinct CDR3 sequences, over 12% seen once. The specimen was blood. Receptors originate from a woman aged 40 to 49 with Graves' ophthalmopathy.

This chain uses TRBV29-1 with TRBJ2-7; D may be TRBD1 (5 bases). The V end was cut by 0 bases, the J end by 1 base, with 13 bases between. The CDR3 length is 15 residues. CDR1 is SQVTM and CDR2 is ANQGSEA in the germline V gene. Here the CDR3 reads CSVEDHAGLSYEQYF. The CDR3 bases are TGCAGCGTTGAAGATCACGCAGGGCTTTCCTACGAGCAGTACTTC.

This clonotype was counted at least ten times. The J gene is TRBJ2-7, the V gene TRBV6-1, with TRBD1 matching over 9 bases. Looked up from germline, CDR1 is MNHNS and CDR2 is SASEGT. Trimming cost V 7 bases and J 9 bases; bases outside gene matches: 7. This CDR3 region has 12 residues. The CDR3 spells CASTGTGRAQYF. CDR3 DNA: TGTGCCAGCACCGGGACAGGGAGGGCGCAGTACTTC.

At least ten counts were recorded for this clonotype. V gene TRBV12-3 or TRBV12-4 combines with J gene TRBJ1-3; maybe TRBD1 (6 bases). The CDR3 length is 15 residues. With 5 bases removed from V and 0 bases from J, the gap between germline ends came to 11 bases. The CDR3 is CASSPGEISGNTIYF. CDR3 sequence (DNA): TGTGCCAGCAGTCCAGGGGAAATCTCTGGAAACACCATATATTTT.

This clonotype was recorded a few times. It may be a read error: a sequence one base away is much more abundant. This rearrangement joins TRBV30 to TRBJ2-2, with a possible D match to TRBD1 (6 bases). Germline lookup yields CDR1 GTSNPN and CDR2 SVGIG (reference sequence). Trimming removed 4 bases from V and 11 bases from J, with 20 bases in between. The CDR3 length is 14 residues. CDR3 DNA sequence: TGTGCCTGGAATAGTGACAGGAAGAGCCGAGAGCTGTTTTTT. This sequence encodes CAWNSDRKSRELFF.

This clonotype was recorded at least ten times. The chain couples TRBV27 to TRBJ1-1; 8 bases are a match to TRBD1. This CDR3 contains 14 residues. Germline CDR1 reads MNHEY; CDR2 reads SMNVEV (reference sequence). V shed 6 bases and J 1 base; nucleotides not matched to a gene: 4. The CDR3 region is CASSPTGGNTEAFF. DNA for the CDR3: TGTGCCAGCAGCCCCACAGGGGGGAACACTGAAGCTTTCTTT.

This clonotype has a count of ten or more. The chain recombines TRBV2 with TRBJ1-5, with a possible D match to TRBD1 (5 bases). The germline V gene has CDR1 SNHLY and CDR2 FYNNEI. V was trimmed by 7 bases and J by 6 bases, leaving 19 bases between them. This CDR3 is 15 amino acids long. This CDR3 is CASNTEAWGSQPQHF. The CDR3, as DNA: TGTGCCAGCAACACAGAGGCCTGGGGGAGTCAGCCCCAGCATTTT. Variable domain in full (rest from reference TRBV2 and TRBJ1-5): EPEVTQTPSHQVTQMGQEVILRCVPISNHLYFYWYRQILGQKVEFLVSFYNNEISEKSEIFDDQFSVERPDGSNFTLKIRSTKLEDSAMYFCASNTEAWGSQPQHFGDGTRLSIL.

The rearrangement uses TRBV11-2 and TRBJ2-7; 7 nucleotides align to TRBD1. After removal of 5 bases from V and 2 bases from J, the junction contained 12 bases not matched to a gene. Germline V gives CDR1 SGHAT, CDR2 FQNNGV. The CDR3 consists of 16 residues. The CDR3 region is CASSQRPGTETYEQYF. CDR3 nucleotide sequence: TGTGCCAGCAGCCAACGACCCGGGACAGAAACCTACGAGCAGTACTTC.

There are many counts of this clonotype. CDR3: CASSEISPQGEQYF. As DNA, the CDR3 is TGTGCCAGCAGTGAAATTTCCCCCCAGGGCGAGCAGTACTTC. The chain has TRBV6-1 and TRBJ2-7, with D perhaps TRBD1 (5 bases). This CDR3 has 14 amino acids. Germline V gene lookup returns CDR1 MNHNS and CDR2 SASEGT. The V end lost 2 bases, the J end lost 6 bases, and 14 bases lay between the germline ends.

This clonotype has ten or more counts. This chain joins TRBV11-2 and TRBJ2-5, with no clear D. Germline values: CDR1 SGHAT, CDR2 FQNNGV. The CDR3 is 13 residues long. V was shortened by 4 bases and J by 5 bases, with 11 bases between the two germline ends. CDR3 in amino acids: CASSSAPRETQYF. In DNA form, the CDR3 reads TGTGCCAGCAGCTCCGCGCCACGGGAGACCCAGTACTTC.

This clonotype was recorded at least ten times. CDR3 amino acids: CASSTASAEAFF. The DNA for the CDR3 is TGTGCCAGCAGTACTGCCTCTGCTGAAGCTTTCTTT. This chain links TRBV12-3 or TRBV12-4 with TRBJ1-1, with D hard to call. There are 12 residues in the CDR3. V lost 5 bases, J lost 6 bases, and 10 bases lay in between.

This clonotype was found many times. V is TRBV28 and J is TRBJ1-2, with a weak D call TRBD1 (5 bases). Per germline, CDR1 MDHEN and CDR2 SYDVKM. V was trimmed by 1 base and J by 4 bases, leaving 13 bases between them. This CDR3 is built from 15 residues. The CDR3 DNA sequence: TGTGCCAGCAGTTTATTCTCCGGGACTCTCTATGGCTACACCTTC. It translates to CASSLFSGTLYGYTF.

This clonotype has at least ten counts. The J gene is TRBJ2-2, the V gene TRBV28; 12 bases match TRBD2. The CDR3 covers 18 residues. V gave up 4 bases and J gave up 0 bases; unmatched junction bases: 6. Germline lookup yields CDR1 MDHEN and CDR2 SYDVKM. In DNA, the CDR3 is TGTGCCAGCAGTTATTGGACTAGCGGGGCCACGAACACCGGGGAGCTGTTTTTT. It is translated as CASSYWTSGATNTGELFF.

This clonotype was picked up a small number of times. One base away lies a much larger clone, so this may be a sequencing read error. The rearrangement links TRBV28 to TRBJ1-2; D is perhaps TRBD1 (5 bases). The CDR3 runs to 15 residues. Trimming shortened V by 11 bases and J by 0 bases, and 19 bases separated the two germline ends. The germline CDR1 and CDR2 sequences are MDHEN and SYDVKM. The CDR3 DNA sequence: TGTGCCGGCACCCGCGGCGGGGGGTCTAACTATGGCTACACCTTC. It specifies CAGTRGGGSNYGYTF.

The chain carries TRBV6-2 or TRBV6-3 and TRBJ1-6; D may be TRBD1 (6 bases). Per the germline V gene, CDR1 is MNHEY and CDR2 is SVGEGT. The CDR3 consists of 13 residues. V was clipped by 10 bases and J by 5 bases, with 12 bases between them. CDR3 nucleotide sequence: TGTGCCATTTCCGGGACAAATAATTCACCCCTCCACTTT. Protein: CAISGTNNSPLHF.

This chain uses TRBV9 with TRBJ2-3; 11 bases match TRBD2. Trimming cost V 0 bases and J 1 base; bases outside gene matches: 1. The CDR3 is 16 residues long. Germline V gene lookup returns CDR1 SGDLS and CDR2 YYNGEE. The CDR3 is CASSVVLAGGTDTQYF. CDR3 coding DNA: TGTGCCAGCAGCGTAGTACTAGCGGGAGGCACAGATACGCAGTATTTT. The whole variable domain, filled in from reference TRBV9 and TRBJ2-3, reads DSGVTQTPKHLITATGQRVTLRCSPRSGDLSVYWYQQSLDQGLQFLIQYYNGEERAKGNILERFSAQQFPDLHSELNLSSLELGDSALYFCASSVVLAGGTDTQYFGPGTRLTVL.

This clonotype occurred many times. The rearrangement links TRBV6-1 to TRBJ2-1; 7 bases are a match to TRBD2. Germline assignment: CDR1 MNHNS and CDR2 SASEGT. The CDR3 loop spans 14 amino acids. With 7 bases clipped from V and 11 bases from J, the junction kept 14 bases outside the gene matches. The CDR3 region has the DNA TGTGCCAGCATAGCGGGTGAGCCTAGCCTAAAGCAGTTCTTC. It specifies CASIAGEPSLKQFF.

The table lists this clonotype with many counts. The chain recombines TRBV20-1 with TRBJ2-4; possible D gene TRBD2, 6 bases. V dropped 5 bases and J dropped 0 bases, with 14 bases sitting between them. The CDR3 length is 15 residues. The germline gives CDR1 DFQATT, CDR2 SNEGSKA (reference sequence). The CDR3 loop is CSAGGAGLAKNIQYF. As DNA, the CDR3 is TGCAGTGCTGGGGGAGCGGGCCTAGCCAAAAACATTCAGTACTTC.

Many counts were recorded for this clonotype. The chain is built from TRBV20-1 and TRBJ2-5, with 7 bases aligning to TRBD2. The CDR3 sequence is 13 residues long. Losses at the gene ends were 1 base for V and 2 bases for J; bases not matched to a gene: 1. Per germline, CDR1 DFQATT and CDR2 SNEGSKA (reference sequence). Here the CDR3 reads CSARVGGQETQYF. Written as DNA, the CDR3 is TGCAGTGCTAGAGTGGGAGGGCAAGAGACCCAGTACTTC.

The chain joins TRBV28 to TRBJ2-5; 10 nucleotides align to TRBD1. The CDR3 is made up of 15 amino acids. The ends lost 5 bases at V and 3 bases at J; junction bases unmatched: 6. Per the germline V gene, CDR1 is MDHEN and CDR2 is SYDVKM. CDR3 region: CASSPPDRGEETQYF. In DNA form, the CDR3 reads TGTGCCAGCAGTCCCCCGGACAGGGGGGAAGAGACCCAGTACTTC.

The rearrangement links TRBV7-3 to TRBJ1-5; a possible D gene is TRBD1 (5 bases). Germline V gene lookup returns CDR1 SGHTA and CDR2 FQGTGA. V was pared by 5 bases and J by 7 bases, with 18 bases between. This CDR3 is built from 15 residues. CDR3 in DNA: TGTGCCAGCAGCCACACTCGGCAGGGTGAGCAGCCCCAGCATTTT. Translation gives CASSHTRQGEQPQHF.

This clonotype was recorded many times. The CDR3 loop is CASREKLAKNIQYF. The DNA of the CDR3 is TGTGCCAGCAGAGAAAAACTAGCCAAAAACATTCAGTACTTC. The rearrangement links TRBV12-3 or TRBV12-4 to TRBJ2-4; D is ambiguous. The CDR3 runs to 14 residues. Trimming removed 6 bases at V and 0 bases at J, with 9 bases between.

This clonotype was counted ten times or more. This chain links TRBV19 with TRBJ1-1; possible D gene TRBD1, 5 bases. In germline, CDR1 is LNHDA, CDR2 SQIVND (reference sequence). This CDR3 contains 15 residues. The ends were cut back, 7 bases at V and 0 bases at J, with 15 bases in the middle. CDR3 in amino acids: CASKGRRRMNTEAFF. The CDR3 DNA follows: TGTGCCAGTAAGGGGCGGAGAAGAATGAACACTGAAGCTTTCTTT. The whole variable domain, filled in from reference TRBV19 and TRBJ1-1, reads DGGITQSPKYLFRKEGQNVTLSCEQNLNHDAMYWYRQDPGQGLRLIYYSQIVNDFQKGDIAEGYSVSREKKESFPLTVTSAQKNPTAFYLCASKGRRRMNTEAFFGQGTRLTVV.

The rearrangement uses TRBV6-4 and TRBJ2-5; a possible D gene is TRBD2 (5 bases). There are 18 residues in the CDR3. The germline gives CDR1 MRHNA, CDR2 SNTAGT. V lost 0 bases and J lost 1, with 18 bases in between. The CDR3 DNA is TGTGCCAGCAGTGACTCGATACCCTCTGGCGGGCTCCAAGAGACCCAGTACTTC. It codes for CASSDSIPSGGLQETQYF.

This clonotype was seen at least ten times. The chain recombines TRBV28 with TRBJ2-2; TRBD1 agrees at 8 bases. J lost 3 bases, V lost 1 base, and 4 bases had no gene match. The CDR3 contains 16 residues. Germline V gives CDR1 MDHEN, CDR2 SYDVKM. CDR3 nucleotide sequence: TGTGCCAGCAGTTTATCAGGACAGGGATACACCGGGGAGCTGTTTTTT. It encodes CASSLSGQGYTGELFF.

This clonotype was seen repeatedly, ten times or more. The rearrangement uses TRBV28 and TRBJ1-5; TRBD1 might be the D (5 bases). This CDR3 region has 15 residues. V shed 2 bases and J shed 2 bases, with 10 bases lying between them. CDR1 is MDHEN and CDR2 is SYDVKM in the germline V gene. The CDR3 nucleotides read TGTGCCAGCAGTTTACATAGGGACGGCAATCAGCCCCAGCATTTT. It encodes CASSLHRDGNQPQHF.

This clonotype has a handful of counts. The chain links TRBV19 to TRBJ1-5; the D is unclear. Deletions cut 4 bases from V and 3 bases from J, with 13 bases between. Germline V lookup: CDR1 LNHDA, CDR2 SQIVND (reference sequence). The CDR3 runs 15 residues. The CDR3 spells CASSRRFQINQPQHF. The CDR3 DNA follows: TGTGCCAGTAGTAGGAGGTTCCAGATCAATCAGCCCCAGCATTTT.

This clonotype was found many times. At one of its ends the junction is not consistent with the germline gene, which may arise from a read error. V is TRBV6-1 and J is TRBJ2-7; D may be TRBD1 (6 bases). The CDR3 sequence is 17 residues long. CDR1 and CDR2 from the germline V gene are MNHNS and SASEGT. CDR3 sequence: CASSEMDGDTLLYGQYF. The CDR3 bases are TGTGCCAGCAGTGAAATGGATGGGGACACTCTCCTGTACGGGCAGTACTTC.

This clonotype was seen ten or more times. This CDR3 is CAVTQGTISYEQYF. In nucleotides, the CDR3 is TGTGCCGTAACCCAGGGGACTATCTCCTACGAGCAGTACTTC. The chain couples TRBV28 to TRBJ2-7; D may be TRBD2 (7 bases). With 11 bases removed from V and 0 bases from J, the gap between germline ends came to 17 bases. CDR1 is MDHEN, CDR2 SYDVKM, per germline. This CDR3 is 14 amino acids long.

The sample holds many counts of this clonotype. A read error may account for a junction end that differs from germline. The chain couples TRBV28 to TRBJ1-2; a possible D gene is TRBD1 (6 bases). Per germline, CDR1 MDHEN and CDR2 SYDVKM. The CDR3 covers 15 residues. CDR3 in DNA: TGTGCCAGCAGTCCTCCGGACAGACCTAACTATAGCTACACCTTC. Translation: CASSPPDRPNYSYTF.